This paragraph reports one T cell receptor beta chain. Its antigen is unidentified. Single cDNA molecules in the library carried unique molecular identifiers attached during preparation. Original analysis: The number of TCRs in each sample had a median of about 100,000 and spanned about 20,000 to 700,000. Each CDR3 protein gets one entry after TCRdb re-called the RACE reads with MiXCR. For this entry, the V and J calls and clone size follow TCRdb and not the study's own pipeline. This table has about 80,000 distinct CDR3 sequences, 12% to 15% appearing once. Time point here: pre-sensitization, week 0. The treatment was: therapeutic diphenylcyclopropenone sensitization with weekly scalp DPC. The data stem from a study of human T cells and chemical hapten exposure. Study details: Sensitization was performed using 2% DPC on an approximately 2 cm by approximately 2 cm upper inner arm skin site. Points from the study as a whole: With DPC sensitization, TCRs exceeding 1 in 1000 frequency showed no change.

From germline, CDR1 is SGHDN and CDR2 FVKESK. CDR3 length equals 14 residues. V was pared by 1 base and J by 5 bases, with 12 bases between. The receptor was isolated from a woman between 45 and 65 years old with alopecia areata. Some clones in this sample may be carry-over from other donors' samples. Source: whole blood, taken in connection with sensitization to the hapten diphenylcyclopropenone (DPC). The V gene is TRBV14, the J gene TRBJ2-7; D is undetermined. CDR3 sequence (DNA): TGTGCCAGCAGCCAAGTACGGGTGAGAAACGAGCAGTACTTC. Translated, it gives CASSQVRVRNEQYF. Looking up the rest from reference TRBV14 and TRBJ2-7 gives the full variable domain: EAGVTQFPSHSVIEKGQTVTLRCDPISGHDNLYWYRRVMGKEIKFLLHFVKESKQDESGMPNNRFLAERTGGTYSTLKVQPAELEDSGVYFCASSQVRVRNEQYFGPGTRLTVT.